The 11 T cell receptor beta chains listed next were all sequenced from one sample in a study of CD8 T cells in ankylosing spondylitis. Overall study findings and caveats: Seven to nine highly homologous variants formed a TCR beta motif that appeared characteristic of ankylosing spondylitis blood.

TCRdb re-analysed the 5' RACE reads in MiXCR, keeping a single row per CDR3 protein. Seen here are some 220,000 distinct CDR3 sequences, about 7.3% observed once, and the top ten hold 12% to 15%. Their target antigens are unknown. Source material: blood, either unsorted or a sorted T cell fraction (not recorded which). The receptor source for this set is a male donor with ankylosing spondylitis.

Many counts were recorded for this clonotype. The chain couples TRBV29-1 to TRBJ1-5; D possibly corresponds to TRBD1 (6 bases). CDR1 is SQVTM, CDR2 ANQGSEA, per germline. V gave up 5 bases and J gave up 2 bases, with 13 bases separating them. The CDR3 sequence is 14 residues long. The CDR3 here is CSVTLRGRNQPQHF. The CDR3 nucleotides read TGCAGCGTTACCCTACGGGGGCGCAATCAGCCCCAGCATTTT.

This clonotype was counted between two and nine times. This chain links TRBV20-1 with TRBJ2-7, with D possibly called TRBD1 or TRBD2 (5 bases each). The CDR3 loop spans 15 amino acids. Germline CDR1 and CDR2: DFQATT and SNEGSKA (reference sequence). The germline V and J ends were trimmed by 1 base and 3 bases, with 16 bases remaining between them. CDR3 sequence (DNA): TGCAGTGCTAGAGTGGGACCCTTCAGGGACTACGAGCAGTACTTC. It encodes CSARVGPFRDYEQYF.

Note on this clonotype: The junction departs from germline at one end; a sequencing error may be responsible. This chain links TRBV29-1 with TRBJ2-1; no clear D gene. Germline V gene lookup returns CDR1 SQVTM and CDR2 ANQGSEA. This CDR3 has 13 residues. The CDR3 loop is CSARLLSYTEQFF. In DNA, the CDR3 is TGCAGCGCCCGACTGTTATCCTACACTGAGCAGTTCTTC.

This clonotype has at least ten counts. The chain has TRBV28 and TRBJ1-1; tentatively, D is TRBD1 (5 bases). With 6 bases removed from V and 2 bases from J, the gap between germline ends came to 13 bases. This CDR3 has 14 amino acids. Per germline, CDR1 MDHEN and CDR2 SYDVKM. CDR3 loop: CASRLLGDNTEAFF. The CDR3 DNA reads as TGTGCCAGCAGACTCCTGGGGGATAACACTGAAGCTTTCTTT.

V usage is TRBV4-3 and J usage is TRBJ2-1, with 9 bases matching TRBD2. This CDR3 contains 16 residues. CDR1 LGHNA and CDR2 YSLEER come from the germline V gene. Germline trimming cut 1 base from V and 4 bases from J; bases unmatched to any gene: 5. CDR3 in amino acids: CASSQGSGGGYNEQFF. The CDR3 nucleotides read TGCGCCAGCAGCCAAGGTAGCGGGGGAGGTTACAATGAGCAGTTCTTC.

This clonotype was counted ten times or more. This chain uses TRBV29-1 with TRBJ2-7; maybe TRBD1 (6 bases). Germline V lookup: CDR1 SQVTM, CDR2 ANQGSEA. Trimming pared 4 bases from V and 4 bases from J, leaving 11 bases between. The CDR3 covers 12 residues. Written as DNA, the CDR3 is TGCAGCGTTGCGGCAGGGACATACGAGCAGTACTTC. This encodes CSVAAGTYEQYF.

This rearrangement joins TRBV27 to TRBJ2-1; D gene unclear. Between the trimmed V and J ends, which lost 0 bases and 6 bases, there was a span of 15 bases. Germline assignment: CDR1 MNHEY and CDR2 SMNVEV (reference sequence). The CDR3 has 16 residues. CDR3 bases: TGTGCCAGCAGTTTATCCGACCCATCGGTCGGCAATGAGCAGTTCTTC. Translated, it gives CASSLSDPSVGNEQFF.

This clonotype was found many times. CDR3 DNA sequence: TGTGCCAGCACTTTGACGATGGAGGGCGGGCAGCCCCAGCATTTT. Its translation is CASTLTMEGGQPQHF. The chain employs TRBV6-1 and TRBJ1-5; D remains ambiguous. Trimming shortened V by 7 bases and J by 7 bases, and 20 bases separated the two germline ends. Germline V lookup: CDR1 MNHNS, CDR2 SASEGT. This CDR3 has 15 amino acids.

Worth noting for this clonotype: A read error may be the cause here, since a much bigger clone is one base away. The J gene is TRBJ2-7, the V gene TRBV28; D gene uncertain. The CDR3 covers 13 residues. Germline-derived CDR1 and CDR2 are MDHEN and SYDVKM. CDR3 sequence (DNA): TGTGCCAGCAGACGACCGCGCTCCTACGAGCAGTGCTTC. Translation gives CASRRPRSYEQCF.

This clonotype was recorded at least ten times. The rearrangement links TRBV25-1 to TRBJ2-5; D remains ambiguous. This CDR3 is 16 amino acids long. Per germline, CDR1 MGHDK and CDR2 SYGVNS. V was pared by 6 bases and J by 1 base, with 18 bases between. Here the CDR3 DNA reads TGTGCCAGCAGCCACGAAGGCCAGGTTTTCCAAGAGACCCAGTACTTC. Translation: CASSHEGQVFQETQYF.

In its sample, this clonotype was seen a few times. V and J are TRBV10-2 and TRBJ2-3; possible D gene TRBD2, 5 bases. Germline V gives CDR1 WSHSY, CDR2 SAAADI. The V end lost 8 bases, the J end lost 6 bases, and 15 bases lay between the germline ends. This CDR3 comprises 13 residues. DNA for the CDR3: TGCGCCAGCTCCAAAAATAGGGAGGATACGCAGTATTTT. Amino acids: CASSKNREDTQYF.